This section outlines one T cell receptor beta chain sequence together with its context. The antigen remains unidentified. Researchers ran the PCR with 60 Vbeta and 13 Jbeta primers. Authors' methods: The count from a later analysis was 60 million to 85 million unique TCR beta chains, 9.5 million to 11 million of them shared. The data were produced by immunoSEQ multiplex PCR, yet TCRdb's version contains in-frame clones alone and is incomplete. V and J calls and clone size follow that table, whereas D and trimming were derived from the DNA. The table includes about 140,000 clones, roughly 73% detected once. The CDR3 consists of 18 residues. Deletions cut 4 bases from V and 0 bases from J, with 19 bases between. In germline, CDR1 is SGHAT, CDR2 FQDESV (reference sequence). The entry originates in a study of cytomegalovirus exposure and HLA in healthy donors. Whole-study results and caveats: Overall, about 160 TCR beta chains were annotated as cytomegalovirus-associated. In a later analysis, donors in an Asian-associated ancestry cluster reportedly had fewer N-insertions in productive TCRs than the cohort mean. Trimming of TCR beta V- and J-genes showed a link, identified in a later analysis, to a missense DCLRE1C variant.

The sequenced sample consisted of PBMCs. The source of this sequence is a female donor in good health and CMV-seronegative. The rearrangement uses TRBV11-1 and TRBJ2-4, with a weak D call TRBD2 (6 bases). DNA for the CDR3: TGTGCCAGCAGCTCTCCGGTGGCGGGGAATCTAGCCAAAAACATTCAGTACTTC. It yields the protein CASSSPVAGNLAKNIQYF.